The 26 T cell receptor beta chains presented below share a single source sample, sequenced in a study of T cell responses to AZD1222 COVID-19 vaccine. Assay: immunoSEQ multiplex PCR; the TCRdb copy retains only in-frame clones and omits some. The data show about 100,000 clones, 87% seen once. The sequences come from peripheral blood, collected on day 0 of AZD1222 vaccination. The source is an adult in good health.

This chain links TRBV9 with TRBJ2-3; a weak D match, TRBD2 (6 bases). The germline V gene has CDR1 SGDLS and CDR2 YYNGEE. CDR3 length: 17 residues. Deletions cut 0 bases from V and 6 bases from J, with 20 bases between. The CDR3 nucleotides read TGTGCCAGCAGCGTAGGGTCCGCGCGGGGAACCGCGGATACGCAGTATTTT. Encoded protein: CASSVGSARGTADTQYF. Complete variable domain (other parts from reference TRBV9 and TRBJ2-3): DSGVTQTPKHLITATGQRVTLRCSPRSGDLSVYWYQQSLDQGLQFLIQYYNGEERAKGNILERFSAQQFPDLHSELNLSSLELGDSALYFCASSVGSARGTADTQYFGPGTRLTVL.

The chain has TRBV19 and TRBJ1-5; possibly TRBD1 for D (5 bases). The CDR3 is 16 amino acids. The germline V gene encodes CDR1 LNHDA and CDR2 SQIVND (reference sequence). Trimming left V 5 bases short and J 5 bases short, with 19 bases between. The DNA of the CDR3 is TGTGCCAGTAGTCGCCGGGGCAGGGCTAGGGATCAGCCCCAGCATTTT. It translates to CASSRRGRARDQPQHF.

This rearrangement joins TRBV5-4 to TRBJ2-7; 8 positions match TRBD2. V dropped 2 bases and J dropped 2; count of bases not matched to a gene: 6. The CDR3 is 15 amino acids. The germline gives CDR1 SGHNT, CDR2 YYREEE (reference sequence). The CDR3 nucleotides read TGTGCCAGCAGCTTAACTAGCGGATCCGCCTACGAGCAGTACTTC. Amino acids: CASSLTSGSAYEQYF.

This chain links TRBV5-6 with TRBJ2-7, with no clear D. Trimming stripped 2 bases from V and 2 bases from J, with 11 bases between. The germline V gene encodes CDR1 SGHDT and CDR2 YYEEEE. This CDR3 has 14 residues. The DNA of the CDR3 is TGTGCCAGCAGCTTACCGGGTCGACCCTACGAGCAGTACTTC. Translation gives CASSLPGRPYEQYF.

This clone showed up just once. The V gene is TRBV3-1 (or the pseudogene TRBV3-2), the J gene TRBJ2-6; D gene uncertain. The CDR3 totals 16 residues. CDR1 is LGHDT, CDR2 YNNKEL, per germline (reference sequence). Trimming took off 4 bases at V and 4 bases at J, with 14 bases between the two ends. The CDR3: CASSLNGRAGANVLTF. For the CDR3, the DNA is TGTGCCAGCAGCCTCAACGGAAGGGCCGGGGCCAACGTCCTGACTTTC.

The chain has TRBV7-8 and TRBJ1-3; D may be TRBD1 (5 bases). Trimming removed 3 bases at V and 0 bases at J, with 18 bases between. The CDR3 contains 18 residues. The germline V gene has CDR1 SGHVS and CDR2 FQNEAQ. The CDR3 nucleotides are TGTGCCAGCAGCTTTGGCCATCCGGGACGTCGCTCTGGAAACACCATATATTTT. This sequence encodes CASSFGHPGRRSGNTIYF.

The chain uses TRBV12-5 and TRBJ2-7; a weak D match, TRBD2 (5 bases). The CDR3 is 13 amino acids. The V and J ends lost 2 bases and 7 bases respectively, with 12 bases between them. The germline V gene encodes CDR1 LGHNT and CDR2 FRNRAP. Here the CDR3 reads CASGLLTGGEQYF. The CDR3, as DNA: TGTGCTAGTGGTTTGTTAACTGGCGGGGAGCAGTACTTC.

The CDR3 nucleotides read TGCGCCAGCAGCAATAGCGGAGCCTACGAGCAGTACTTC. Residues: CASSNSGAYEQYF. The chain joins TRBV5-1 to TRBJ2-7; D is perhaps TRBD2 (6 bases). Germline V lookup: CDR1 SGHRS, CDR2 YFSETQ. The length of the CDR3 is 13 residues. V lost 4 bases, J lost 2 bases, and 10 bases lay in between.

The chain is built from TRBV6-5 and TRBJ1-5; no clear D. Germline-derived CDR1 and CDR2 are MNHEY and SVGAGI. This CDR3 region has 14 residues. V gave up 10 bases and J gave up 0 bases, with 13 bases separating them. The CDR3: CATNRIGSNQPQHF. The CDR3 DNA reads as TGTGCCACCAATAGGATAGGTAGCAATCAGCCCCAGCATTTT.

V gene TRBV5-6 combines with J gene TRBJ2-3; D is unresolved. Germline lookup yields CDR1 SGHDT and CDR2 YYEEEE. V dropped 4 bases and J dropped 3 bases, with 18 bases sitting between them. The CDR3 sequence is 16 residues long. Written as DNA, the CDR3 is TGTGCCAGCAGCCCGCAACGGGTCGGCGGTACAGATACGCAGTATTTT. Translation: CASSPQRVGGTDTQYF. Drawing the rest from reference TRBV5-6 and TRBJ2-3, the complete variable domain is DAGVTQSPTHLIKTRGQQVTLRCSPKSGHDTVSWYQQALGQGPQFIFQYYEEEERQRGNFPDRFSGHQFPNYSSELNVNALLLGDSALYLCASSPQRVGGTDTQYFGPGTRLTVL.

V is TRBV27 and J is TRBJ2-7; the D gene could be TRBD1 or TRBD2 (6 bases each). The CDR3 is made up of 13 amino acids. CDR1 MNHEY and CDR2 SMNVEV come from the germline V gene (reference sequence). V was clipped by 6 bases and J by 2 bases, with 11 bases between them. The DNA for the CDR3 is TGTGCCAGCAGGCGGGACACAGCCTACGAGCAGTACTTC. Amino acids: CASRRDTAYEQYF.

The genes are TRBV19 and TRBJ1-2; D unclear. V was cut by 7 bases and J by 1 base, with 10 bases left in between. The germline CDR1 and CDR2 sequences are LNHDA and SQIVND (reference sequence). The CDR3 runs to 13 residues. Here the CDR3 reads CASTLADNYGYTF. In nucleotides, the CDR3 is TGTGCCAGTACCCTTGCGGATAACTATGGCTACACCTTC.

The chain uses TRBV5-1 and TRBJ2-2, with a possible D match to TRBD1 (5 bases). The CDR3 length is 16 residues. V lost 0 bases and J 1 base, leaving 10 bases between the germline ends. CDR1 SGHRS and CDR2 YFSETQ come from the germline V gene. The CDR3 reads CASSLVPGKNTGELFF. The CDR3 DNA reads as TGCGCCAGCAGCTTGGTCCCAGGGAAGAACACCGGGGAGCTGTTTTTT.

This chain uses TRBV19 with TRBJ1-3; unclear D gene. CDR1 and CDR2 (germline): LNHDA, SQIVND (reference sequence). Trimming pared 2 bases from V and 2 bases from J, leaving 4 bases between. This CDR3 spans 13 amino acids. The CDR3 sequence is CASSIRAGNTIYF. The CDR3 nucleotides read TGTGCCAGTAGTATACGGGCTGGAAACACCATATATTTT.

V and J are TRBV6-1 and TRBJ2-5; 9 nucleotides line up with TRBD2. CDR3 length: 15 residues. With V trimmed by 6 bases and J by 2 bases, 7 bases remained unmatched. Germline CDR1 and CDR2: MNHNS and SASEGT. CDR3 sequence reads: CASRGLAGRQETQYF. The CDR3 DNA reads TGTGCCAGCAGAGGGCTAGCGGGGAGACAAGAGACCCAGTACTTC.

The chain couples TRBV5-1 to TRBJ2-7; unclear D gene. The CDR3 length is 12 residues. V was pared by 4 bases and J by 3 bases, with 8 bases between. Germline V gives CDR1 SGHRS, CDR2 YFSETQ. CDR3 bases: TGCGCCAGCAGCGGCCAGCGCTACGAGCAGTACTTC. Translating it yields CASSGQRYEQYF.

The CDR3 DNA is TGCGCCAGCAGCTCTCCCCCGACAGAATATAGCAATCAGCCCCAGCATTTT. It yields the protein CASSSPPTEYSNQPQHF. The chain joins TRBV5-1 to TRBJ1-5, with D maybe TRBD1 (5 bases). The ends were cut back, 3 bases at V and 0 bases at J, with 16 bases in the middle. This CDR3 spans 17 amino acids. The germline CDR1 and CDR2 sequences are SGHRS and YFSETQ.

The chain couples TRBV5-1 to TRBJ2-6; no clear D. In germline, CDR1 is SGHRS, CDR2 YFSETQ. V gave up 4 bases and J gave up 0 bases, with 8 bases separating them. The CDR3 sequence is 15 residues long. The CDR3 spells CASSNSNSGANVLTF. CDR3 nucleotide sequence: TGCGCCAGCAGCAATTCTAACTCTGGGGCCAACGTCCTGACTTTC.

This chain links TRBV13 with TRBJ2-3; possibly TRBD2 for D (5 bases). Germline CDR1 PRHDT, CDR2 FYEKMQ (reference sequence). The CDR3 contains 15 residues. The V and J ends lost 5 bases and 0 bases respectively, with 12 bases between them. CDR3 residues: CASSTLAFSTDTQYF. The CDR3 DNA is TGTGCCAGCAGCACCTTAGCGTTTAGCACAGATACGCAGTATTTT.

The V gene is TRBV9, the J gene TRBJ1-1, with 8 bases matching TRBD1. With 0 bases clipped from V and 0 bases from J, the junction kept 7 bases outside the gene matches. The CDR3 is 17 amino acids. Germline V gene data show CDR1 as SGDLS and CDR2 as YYNGEE. As DNA, the CDR3 is TGTGCCAGCAGCGTAGCATCCCAGGGGGCATTGAACACTGAAGCTTTCTTT. It codes for CASSVASQGALNTEAFF. Based on the CDR3 plus reference TRBV9 and TRBJ1-1, the full variable domain is DSGVTQTPKHLITATGQRVTLRCSPRSGDLSVYWYQQSLDQGLQFLIQYYNGEERAKGNILERFSAQQFPDLHSELNLSSLELGDSALYFCASSVASQGALNTEAFFGQGTRLTVV.

The rearrangement joins TRBV4-1 to TRBJ2-5; D unclear. The ends were cut back, 10 bases at V and 3 bases at J, with 12 bases in the middle. The germline V gene has CDR1 MGHRA and CDR2 YSYEKL. The CDR3 has 12 amino acids. CDR3 coding DNA: TGCGCCAACCCCGGGCGGAAAGAGACCCAGTACTTC. Protein sequence: CANPGRKETQYF.

This clone was counted between two and nine times. CDR3 DNA: TGTGCCAGCAGCTTAACGGCCCAGGGGGCGTACGAGCAGTACTTC. It translates to CASSLTAQGAYEQYF. The rearrangement links TRBV7-9 to TRBJ2-7; 8 bases are shared with TRBD1. J was trimmed by 4 bases and V by 2 bases; bases with no gene match: 7. There are 15 residues in the CDR3. Germline V gene lookup returns CDR1 SEHNR and CDR2 FQNEAQ (reference sequence).

The V and J genes are TRBV11-2 and TRBJ2-3, with 10 nucleotides matching TRBD2. Germline V gives CDR1 SGHAT, CDR2 FQNNGV. V was clipped by 5 bases and J by 4 bases; unmatched bases: 6. The CDR3 length is 15 residues. As DNA, the CDR3 is TGTGCCAGCAGCAGCGGACTAGCGGATTCAGATACGCAGTATTTT. Translation: CASSSGLADSDTQYF.

The chain links TRBV29-1 to TRBJ2-7; 7 bases align to TRBD1. CDR1 is SQVTM and CDR2 is ANQGSEA in the germline V gene. V dropped 3 bases and J dropped 2; count of bases not matched to a gene: 7. This CDR3 comprises 14 residues. For the CDR3, the DNA is TGCAGCGTTGAGATACAGGGGTCGCCCTACGAGCAGTACTTC. Its translation: CSVEIQGSPYEQYF.

The V and J genes are TRBV10-3 and TRBJ1-1, with D perhaps TRBD1 (5 bases). The V gene lost 8 bases and the J gene lost 1 base, with 17 bases spanning the gap. From germline, CDR1 is ENHRY and CDR2 SYGVKD. This CDR3 spans 15 amino acids. CDR3 in amino acids: CAIRGTEGPNTEAFF. The CDR3 DNA reads TGTGCCATCCGGGGAACCGAGGGGCCGAACACTGAAGCTTTCTTT.

This chain links TRBV5-1 with TRBJ1-3; no firm D call. The CDR3 consists of 14 residues. Per the germline V gene, CDR1 is SGHRS and CDR2 is YFSETQ. V was pared by 3 bases and J by 0 bases, with 7 bases between. The chain's CDR3 is CASSSNPSGNTIYF. Here the CDR3 DNA reads TGCGCCAGCAGCTCAAACCCCTCTGGAAACACCATATATTTT. Variable domain in full (rest from reference TRBV5-1 and TRBJ1-3): KAGVTQTPRYLIKTRGQQVTLSCSPISGHRSVSWYQQTPGQGLQFLFEYFSETQRNKGNFPGRFSGRQFSNSRSEMNVSTLELGDSALYLCASSSNPSGNTIYFGEGSWLTVV.